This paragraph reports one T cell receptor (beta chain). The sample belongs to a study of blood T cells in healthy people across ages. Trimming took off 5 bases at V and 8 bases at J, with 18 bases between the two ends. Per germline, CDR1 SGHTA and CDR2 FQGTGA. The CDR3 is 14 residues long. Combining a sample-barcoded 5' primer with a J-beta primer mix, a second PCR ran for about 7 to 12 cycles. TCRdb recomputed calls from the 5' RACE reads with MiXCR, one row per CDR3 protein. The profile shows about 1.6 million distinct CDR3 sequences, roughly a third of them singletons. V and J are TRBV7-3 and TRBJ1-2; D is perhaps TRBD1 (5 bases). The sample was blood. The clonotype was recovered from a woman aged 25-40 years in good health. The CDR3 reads CASSLAGGIEGYTF. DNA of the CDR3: TGTGCCAGCAGCCTCGCGGGGGGGATAGAGGGCTACACCTTC.